These 27 T cell receptor beta chains share one sample of origin, sequenced in a study of T cell changes during pregnancy in multiple sclerosis. TCRdb keeps only in-frame clones here, not all; method: immunoSEQ multiplex PCR. In the table there are almost 50,000 clones, around 90% of which are singletons. This material consisted of CD8+ T cells from peripheral blood mononuclear cells, taken after pregnancy. The receptors here all came from a female donor with multiple sclerosis, enrolled in a pregnancy study.

The J gene is TRBJ2-3, the V gene TRBV14; a weak D match, TRBD2 (6 bases). CDR1 and CDR2 (germline): SGHDN, FVKESK. The ends were cut back, 2 bases at V and 2 bases at J, with 8 bases in the middle. The CDR3 spans 14 residues. The CDR3 DNA is TGTGCCAGCAGCCAACCGGGGGACACAGATACGCAGTATTTT. Amino acid sequence: CASSQPGDTDTQYF.

This clone was seen a single time. This chain uses TRBV30 with TRBJ2-1; perhaps TRBD1 as D (8 bases). The CDR3 is 14 amino acids. V was clipped by 2 bases and J by 7 bases, with 15 bases between them. The germline gives CDR1 GTSNPN, CDR2 SVGIG (reference sequence). The CDR3: CAWSRTGGVNEQFF. The CDR3 DNA is TGTGCCTGGAGTCGAACAGGGGGGGTAAATGAGCAGTTCTTC.

This clone was seen only once. Compared with germline, one end of the junction differs, possibly owing to a read error. The chain couples TRBV7-7 to TRBJ2-1; D is possibly TRBD2 (6 bases). Germline CDR1 and CDR2: SSHAT and FNYEAQ (reference sequence). The CDR3 runs to 14 residues. CDR3 in DNA: TGTGCTAGCAGCCGGGGGAGGTCCTACAATGAGCAGTTCTTC. Its translation is CASSRGRSYNEQFF.

This clone was detected once. V gene TRBV9 combines with J gene TRBJ2-2; D is uncertain. CDR1 and CDR2 (germline): SGDLS, YYNGEE. The ends were cut back, 2 bases at V and 5 bases at J, with 16 bases in the middle. This CDR3 has 16 residues. In DNA, the CDR3 is TGTGCCAGCAGCGTGAACTTATTGGGCTGGACCGGGGAGCTGTTTTTT. Protein product: CASSVNLLGWTGELFF. The full variable domain, its missing parts supplied by reference TRBV9 and TRBJ2-2, is DSGVTQTPKHLITATGQRVTLRCSPRSGDLSVYWYQQSLDQGLQFLIQYYNGEERAKGNILERFSAQQFPDLHSELNLSSLELGDSALYFCASSVNLLGWTGELFFGEGSRLTVL.

The chain uses TRBV7-6 and TRBJ1-1; D gene unclear. Trimming pared 1 base from V and 0 bases from J, leaving 9 bases between. CDR3 length equals 15 residues. Germline loops: CDR1 SGHVS, CDR2 FNYEAQ. The CDR3 nucleotides are TGTGCCAGCAGCTTAGGCCCAGGCATGAACACTGAAGCTTTCTTT. Its translation: CASSLGPGMNTEAFF.

The CDR3: CASSFTGEGEAFF. CDR3 nucleotides: TGCGCCAGCAGCTTTACGGGGGAGGGTGAAGCTTTCTTT. This chain connects TRBV5-1 to TRBJ1-1, with D tentatively TRBD1 (5 bases). Germline values: CDR1 SGHRS, CDR2 YFSETQ. This CDR3 has 13 residues. The germline V and J ends were trimmed by 2 bases and 7 bases, with 12 bases remaining between them.

The chain uses TRBV19 and TRBJ2-3; 14 bases map to TRBD2. This CDR3 has 15 residues. The germline CDR1 and CDR2 sequences are LNHDA and SQIVND (reference sequence). The J segment lost 6 bases and the V segment lost 8 bases, leaving 7 bases of the junction unmatched. CDR3 nucleotide sequence: TGTGCCAGTTCCCAGACTAGCGGGGGGGCGGATACGCAGTATTTT. Its translation: CASSQTSGGADTQYF.

A single count supports this clone. V usage is TRBV11-2 and J usage is TRBJ2-3; 10 positions match TRBD2. The V and J ends lost 1 base and 3 bases, in that order; junction bases with no gene match: 10. Per germline, CDR1 SGHAT and CDR2 FQNNGV. CDR3 length: 18 amino acids. The CDR3 DNA reads TGTGCCAGCAGCTTAGTAGTGAGTAGCGGGGGGCGAACAGATACGCAGTATTTT. Encoded protein: CASSLVVSSGGRTDTQYF. Filled out from reference TRBV11-2 and TRBJ2-3, the complete variable domain reads EAGVAQSPRYKIIEKRQSVAFWCNPISGHATLYWYQQILGQGPKLLIQFQNNGVVDDSQLPKDRFSAERLKGVDSTLKIQPAKLEDSAVYLCASSLVVSSGGRTDTQYFGPGTRLTVL.

The rearrangement joins TRBV5-8 to TRBJ2-7, with 10 positions matching TRBD1. Germline V CDR1 and CDR2: SGHTS, YDEGEE. Trimming cost V 3 bases and J 6 bases; bases outside gene matches: 24. This CDR3 has 20 amino acids. DNA for the CDR3: TGTGCCAGCAGCTGGGCCCCGGGACAGGGGCCCCCTGATTCCTTGTTCGAGCAGTACTTC. This sequence encodes CASSWAPGQGPPDSLFEQYF.

The chain uses TRBV6-5 and TRBJ1-5, with D possibly TRBD1 on 5 matching bases. Trimming removed 2 bases at V and 0 bases at J, with 8 bases between. The CDR3 totals 15 residues. Germline CDR1 MNHEY, CDR2 SVGAGI. CDR3 in amino acids: CASSYQDNSNQPQHF. The CDR3 nucleotides read TGTGCCAGCAGTTACCAGGACAATAGCAATCAGCCCCAGCATTTT.

The V and J genes are TRBV15 and TRBJ1-6; 7 bases line up with TRBD1. This CDR3 comprises 14 residues. V shed 0 bases, J shed 11 bases, and the junction held 4 bases outside the gene matches. The germline CDR1 and CDR2 sequences are LNHNV and YYDKDF (reference sequence). CDR3 sequence: CATSRERTGTPLHF. Written as DNA, the CDR3 is TGTGCCACCAGCAGAGAGAGGACAGGTACACCCCTCCACTTT.

The gene calls are TRBV5-1 and TRBJ2-5, with 10 bases that match TRBD2. Germline lookup yields CDR1 SGHRS and CDR2 YFSETQ. The CDR3 covers 14 residues. J gave up 5 bases and V 7 bases, and 8 bases lay outside the gene matches. The chain's CDR3 is CASPGTSVPETQYF. CDR3 DNA: TGCGCCAGCCCCGGGACTAGCGTTCCGGAGACCCAGTACTTC.

The chain has TRBV6-1 and TRBJ2-3; maybe TRBD2 (5 bases). Trimming removed 6 bases at V and 6 bases at J, with 16 bases between. The CDR3 is made up of 14 amino acids. Germline CDR1 MNHNS, CDR2 SASEGT. The chain's CDR3 is CASSGLYNGDTQYF. The CDR3 nucleotides are TGTGCCAGCAGCGGACTCTATAACGGCGATACGCAGTATTTT.

This chain joins TRBV4-1 and TRBJ2-4; 8 nucleotides line up with TRBD1. The V gene's germline CDR1 is MGHRA and CDR2 YSYEKL. J gave up 5 bases and V 1 base, and 4 bases lay outside the gene matches. The CDR3 extends over 15 amino acids. CDR3 residues: CASSQAGQGENIQYF. CDR3 DNA sequence: TGCGCCAGCAGCCAAGCCGGACAGGGAGAAAACATTCAGTACTTC.

The rearrangement uses TRBV27 and TRBJ1-2; D is unclear. V dropped 6 bases and J dropped 6 bases, with 20 bases sitting between them. CDR3 length: 15 amino acids. Germline values: CDR1 MNHEY, CDR2 SMNVEV (reference sequence). The CDR3 spells CASSRSQELPHGYTF. For the CDR3, the DNA is TGTGCCAGCAGCCGATCCCAAGAGCTCCCCCATGGCTACACCTTC.

The gene calls are TRBV25-1 and TRBJ2-7, with D possibly TRBD1 on 6 matching bases. The ends were cut back, 3 bases at V and 1 base at J, with 10 bases in the middle. Per germline, CDR1 MGHDK and CDR2 SYGVNS. There are 14 residues in the CDR3. CDR3 sequence (DNA): TGTGCCAGCAGTGACCAGGGGCCTTCCTACGAGCAGTACTTC. Translating it yields CASSDQGPSYEQYF.

The V call is TRBV7-6, the J call TRBJ2-1; TRBD2 might be the D (5 bases). The germline CDR1 and CDR2 sequences are SGHVS and FNYEAQ. This CDR3 has 11 residues. Trimming stripped 6 bases from V and 8 bases from J, with 8 bases between. CDR3 DNA sequence: TGTGCCAGCAGGGTGAGGGATGAGCAGTTCTTC. Translation gives CASRVRDEQFF. Filled out from reference TRBV7-6 and TRBJ2-1, the complete variable domain reads GAGVSQSPRYKVTKRGQDVALRCDPISGHVSLYWYRQALGQGPEFLTYFNYEAQQDKSGLPNDRFSAERPEGSISTLTIQRTEQRDSAMYRCASRVRDEQFFGPGTRLTVL.

This chain joins TRBV16 and TRBJ1-2; D possibly corresponds to TRBD1 (5 bases). The ends were cut back, 6 bases at V and 1 base at J, with 27 bases in the middle. This CDR3 is 19 amino acids long. Looked up from germline, CDR1 is KGHSY and CDR2 is FQNENV. CDR3 loop: CASSRGRTRAVLSNYGYTF. CDR3 bases: TGTGCCAGCAGTCGCGGACGGACAAGGGCGGTTTTGAGTAACTATGGCTACACCTTC.

This rearrangement joins TRBV9 to TRBJ1-1; no clear D. Trimming cost V 7 bases and J 0 bases, with 13 bases left between them. The CDR3 is 14 residues long. Germline V lookup: CDR1 SGDLS, CDR2 YYNGEE. The CDR3, as DNA: TGTGCCAGCGGGAGTGGGAGCATGAACACTGAAGCTTTCTTT. Its translation: CASGSGSMNTEAFF.

This clone appeared a single time. V is TRBV11-2 and J is TRBJ2-1; perhaps TRBD1 as D (6 bases). The V gene lost 3 bases and the J gene lost 6 bases, with 21 bases spanning the gap. The CDR3 loop spans 17 amino acids. Per the germline V gene, CDR1 is SGHAT and CDR2 is FQNNGV. The CDR3 coding sequence is TGTGCCAGCAGCTTTTTAGGCGAGGGGGTCTCAGGCAATGAGCAGTTCTTC. Translating it yields CASSFLGEGVSGNEQFF.

The chain links TRBV2 to TRBJ2-7; D is possibly TRBD2 (5 bases). Germline V gene sequence: CDR1 SNHLY, CDR2 FYNNEI. The CDR3 length is 14 residues. Trimming shortened V by 3 bases and J by 2 bases, and 11 bases separated the two germline ends. The CDR3 region has the DNA TGTGCCAGCAGTGATATGGACTCGACCTACGAGCAGTACTTC. This codes for CASSDMDSTYEQYF.

CDR3: CASSDPPGQGPSDTQYF. In DNA form, the CDR3 reads TGTGCCAGTAGCGACCCCCCGGGACAGGGCCCATCAGATACGCAGTATTTT. V and J are TRBV19 and TRBJ2-3, with 9 bases that match TRBD1. Germline V gene data show CDR1 as LNHDA and CDR2 as SQIVND (reference sequence). The CDR3 is 17 amino acids. Unmatched junction bases numbered 14, after V lost 6 bases and J lost 4 bases.

This clone was recorded once. The chain couples TRBV6-1 to TRBJ2-5; 10 bases agree with TRBD2. The CDR3 totals 15 residues. CDR1 MNHNS and CDR2 SASEGT come from the germline V gene. Germline trimming cut 2 bases from V and 2 bases from J; bases unmatched to any gene: 2. This CDR3 reads CASSETSGEQETQYF. The CDR3 nucleotides are TGTGCCAGCAGTGAAACTAGCGGGGAGCAAGAGACCCAGTACTTC.

The gene calls are TRBV19 and TRBJ1-6; D possibly corresponds to TRBD1 (5 bases). Per the germline V gene, CDR1 is LNHDA and CDR2 is SQIVND (reference sequence). CDR3 length: 15 amino acids. V lost 7 bases and J 2 bases, leaving 12 bases between the germline ends. CDR3 amino acids: CASNSRETYNSPLHF. The CDR3 DNA is TGTGCCAGTAATTCCAGGGAAACCTATAATTCACCCCTCCACTTT.

The chain combines TRBV27 with TRBJ2-1; TRBD1 matches at 7 bases. The CDR3 runs to 15 residues. J was trimmed by 0 bases and V by 4 bases; bases with no gene match: 3. The V gene's germline CDR1 is MNHEY and CDR2 SMNVEV (reference sequence). DNA of the CDR3: TGTGCCAGCAGTTCCCGACAGGGCTCCTACAATGAGCAGTTCTTC. Encoded protein: CASSSRQGSYNEQFF.

The rearrangement uses TRBV5-1 and TRBJ1-1; D is uncertain. Germline loops: CDR1 SGHRS, CDR2 YFSETQ. The CDR3 sequence is 11 residues long. The germline V and J ends were trimmed by 5 bases and 3 bases, with 5 bases remaining between them. CDR3 amino acids: CASRRDTEAFF. Here the CDR3 DNA reads TGCGCCAGCAGGAGGGACACTGAAGCTTTCTTT.

The chain uses TRBV11-2 and TRBJ2-3; a possible D gene is TRBD2 (6 bases). The CDR3 contains 14 residues. Trimming took 10 bases from V and 0 from J, leaving 14 bases between them. Germline V gene sequence: CDR1 SGHAT, CDR2 FQNNGV. CDR3 sequence (DNA): TGTGCCACTCGGGGGACCACTAGCACAGATACGCAGTATTTT. Translated, it gives CATRGTTSTDTQYF.